The 30 T cell receptor beta chains presented below share a single source sample, sequenced in a study of cytomegalovirus exposure and HLA in healthy donors. This PCR relied on a set of 60 Vbeta primers and 13 Jbeta primers. Method: immunoSEQ multiplex PCR; TCRdb's copy keeps in-frame clones and lacks some. Of 100,000 to 120,000 clones in the sample, 60% to 85% are singletons; the top ten hold around 2.9%. The sample comprised PBMCs. Receptors originate from a woman in her sixties in good health and CMV-seropositive.

The chain couples TRBV5-1 to TRBJ2-5; D perhaps matches TRBD2 (6 bases). Germline lookup yields CDR1 SGHRS and CDR2 YFSETQ. CDR3 length: 14 residues. Between the trimmed V and J ends, which lost 4 bases and 5 bases, there was a span of 15 bases. DNA for the CDR3: TGCGCCAGCAGCCTAAGGACTATGCGGGAGACCCAGTACTTC. Its translation is CASSLRTMRETQYF.

The chain links TRBV5-4 to TRBJ2-7; 8 bases fit TRBD1. Losses at the gene ends were 3 bases for V and 1 base for J; bases not matched to a gene: 3. Germline V lookup: CDR1 SGHNT, CDR2 YYREEE (reference sequence). CDR3 length: 14 amino acids. Here the CDR3 reads CASSSRQGSYEQYF. CDR3 coding DNA: TGTGCCAGCAGCTCTAGACAGGGGTCCTACGAGCAGTACTTC.

This clone was recorded only once. The chain couples TRBV30 to TRBJ2-6; the D is unclear. CDR3 length: 13 amino acids. Germline CDR1 reads GTSNPN; CDR2 reads SVGIG (reference sequence). Trimming stripped 8 bases from V and 2 bases from J, with 10 bases between. In nucleotides, the CDR3 is TGTGCCGGAAATGAGGCTGGGGCCAACGTCCTGACTTTC. The encoded protein is CAGNEAGANVLTF.

The sample holds one count of this clone. The genes are TRBV9 and TRBJ1-3; no reliable D call. The CDR3 length is 16 residues. Trimming removed 0 bases from V and 0 bases from J, with 10 bases in between. Germline CDR1 reads SGDLS; CDR2 reads YYNGEE. The CDR3 loop reads CASSVAEAISGNTIYF. As DNA, the CDR3 is TGTGCCAGCAGCGTAGCAGAGGCTATCTCTGGAAACACCATATATTTT.

The chain joins TRBV18 to TRBJ1-4; TRBD1 matches 7 bases. Trimming cost V 4 bases and J 8 bases; bases outside gene matches: 10. Germline lookup yields CDR1 KGHSH and CDR2 LQKENI. CDR3 size: 15 residues. The DNA for the CDR3 is TGTGCCAGCTCACTCGACAGGGAAGGAGGCGAAAAACTGTTTTTT. Residues: CASSLDREGGEKLFF.

The rearrangement uses TRBV10-3 and TRBJ2-3; TRBD1 agrees at 12 bases. Germline loops: CDR1 ENHRY, CDR2 SYGVKD. Losses at the gene ends were 4 bases for V and 5 bases for J; bases not matched to a gene: 10. The CDR3 extends over 17 amino acids. CDR3 region: CAISGAGDRGQEDTQYF. The CDR3 nucleotides are TGTGCCATCAGTGGGGCGGGGGACAGGGGGCAAGAAGATACGCAGTATTTT.

The chain uses TRBV7-2 and TRBJ1-3; D is possibly TRBD1 (5 bases). The CDR3 contains 14 residues. Germline V lookup: CDR1 SGHTA, CDR2 FQGNSA. V was clipped by 1 base and J by 7 bases, with 11 bases between them. CDR3 region: CASSLDRPPNTIYF. The CDR3 nucleotides are TGTGCCAGCAGCTTAGACAGGCCCCCCAACACCATATATTTT. The complete variable domain, with remaining parts taken from reference TRBV7-2 and TRBJ1-3, reads GAGVSQSPSNKVTEKGKDVELRCDPISGHTALYWYRQSLGQGLEFLIYFQGNSAPDKSGLPSDRFSAERTGGSVSTLTIQRTQQEDSAVYLCASSLDRPPNTIYFGEGSWLTVV.

The chain employs TRBV5-1 and TRBJ2-3, with 7 bases matching TRBD1. V dropped 0 bases and J dropped 2; count of bases not matched to a gene: 6. The V gene's germline CDR1 is SGHRS and CDR2 YFSETQ. The CDR3 is 16 amino acids. DNA of the CDR3: TGCGCCAGCAGCTTGGGGTTGGGACAGATCACAGATACGCAGTATTTT. Translating it yields CASSLGLGQITDTQYF.

The V gene is TRBV5-1, the J gene TRBJ1-1; weak D call: TRBD1 (5 bases). Germline-derived CDR1 and CDR2 are SGHRS and YFSETQ. This CDR3 comprises 16 residues. V was shortened by 6 bases and J by 2 bases, with 20 bases between the two germline ends. The CDR3 loop reads CASTSRGNVDNTEAFF. As DNA, the CDR3 is TGCGCCAGCACCTCCCGGGGGAACGTAGACAACACTGAAGCTTTCTTT.

The V gene is TRBV7-6, the J gene TRBJ2-1; 8 bases line up with TRBD2. Germline values: CDR1 SGHVS, CDR2 FNYEAQ. V lost 5 bases, J lost 6 bases, and 9 bases stayed unmatched. The CDR3 has 15 residues. The CDR3 nucleotides are TGTGCCAGCAGCCCCACCGGGACTAGTGGCAATGAGCAGTTCTTC. This codes for CASSPTGTSGNEQFF.

The V gene is TRBV28, the J gene TRBJ1-1, with 9 bases lining up with TRBD1. Looked up from germline, CDR1 is MDHEN and CDR2 is SYDVKM. The CDR3 totals 16 residues. Losses at the gene ends were 1 base for V and 1 base for J; bases not matched to a gene: 4. CDR3 residues: CASSLYGQGKNTEAFF. DNA of the CDR3: TGTGCCAGCAGTTTATACGGACAGGGGAAGAACACTGAAGCTTTCTTT. The full variable domain, rest sourced from reference TRBV28 and TRBJ1-1, is DVKVTQSSRYLVKRTGEKVFLECVQDMDHENMFWYRQDPGLGLRLIYFSYDVKMKEKGDIPEGYSVSREKKERFSLILESASTNQTSMYLCASSLYGQGKNTEAFFGQGTRLTVV.

The V and J genes are TRBV4-1 and TRBJ1-2; 7 bases match TRBD1. CDR1 MGHRA and CDR2 YSYEKL come from the germline V gene. Trimming took 1 base from V and 2 from J; bases not matched to a gene: 7. The CDR3 is made up of 16 amino acids. CDR3 region: CASSQGAGTDNYGYTF. The DNA of the CDR3 is TGCGCCAGCAGCCAAGGGGCGGGGACAGACAACTATGGCTACACCTTC.

The chain combines TRBV9 with TRBJ2-1; 9 positions match TRBD2. The CDR3 length is 14 residues. Looked up from germline, CDR1 is SGDLS and CDR2 is YYNGEE. Trimming took 2 bases from V and 5 from J; bases not matched to a gene: 2. As DNA, the CDR3 is TGTGCCAGCAGCGTTGGCGGGAGGGACAATGAGCAGTTCTTC. Translated, it gives CASSVGGRDNEQFF.

The chain is built from TRBV18 and TRBJ2-5; a possible D gene is TRBD2 (6 bases). Trimming left V 4 bases short and J 3 bases short, with 15 bases between. Germline V gene sequence: CDR1 KGHSH, CDR2 LQKENI. CDR3 length: 15 residues. The CDR3 loop reads CASSLRRDLKETQYF. The CDR3 nucleotides are TGTGCCAGCTCACTTCGGCGGGATTTGAAAGAGACCCAGTACTTC. The whole variable domain, filled in from reference TRBV18 and TRBJ2-5, reads NAGVMQNPRHLVRRRGQEARLRCSPMKGHSHVYWYRQLPEEGLKFMVYLQKENIIDESGMPKERFSAEFPKEGPSILRIQQVVRGDSAAYFCASSLRRDLKETQYFGPGTRLLVL.

In this sample, this clone turned up a few times. The rearrangement links TRBV7-8 to TRBJ1-4; 8 bases are a match to TRBD1. Germline CDR1 and CDR2: SGHVS and FQNEAQ. This CDR3 is 12 amino acids long. J gave up 16 bases and V 5 bases, and 9 bases lay outside the gene matches. CDR3 amino acids: CASSTRTGIKFF. CDR3 sequence (DNA): TGTGCCAGCAGCACTCGGACAGGGATCAAGTTTTTT. Full variable domain (rest looked up from reference TRBV7-8 and TRBJ1-4): GAGVSQSPRYKVAKRGQDVALRCDPISGHVSLFWYQQALGQGPEFLTYFQNEAQLDKSGLPSDRFFAERPEGSVSTLKIQRTQQEDSAVYLCASSTRTGIKFFGSGTQLSVL.

The chain recombines TRBV30 with TRBJ2-1; tentatively, D is TRBD2 (5 bases). Germline lookup yields CDR1 GTSNPN and CDR2 SVGIG (reference sequence). The V end lost 0 bases, the J end lost 5 bases, and 11 bases lay between the germline ends. The CDR3 consists of 14 residues. The DNA of the CDR3 is TGTGCCTGGAGTGTACTATCCGGGAACAATGAGCAGTTCTTC. Amino acid sequence: CAWSVLSGNNEQFF.

The chain uses TRBV7-2 and TRBJ2-7; the D gene is possibly TRBD1 (5 bases). Germline V gene data show CDR1 as SGHTA and CDR2 as FQGNSA. V was shortened by 3 bases and J by 4 bases, with 10 bases between the two germline ends. The CDR3 runs to 13 residues. The CDR3 coding sequence is TGTGCCAGCAGCTTTCAGGGTCGGTACGAGCAGTACTTC. Translation gives CASSFQGRYEQYF.

V gene TRBV29-1 combines with J gene TRBJ2-7; 8 bases are shared with TRBD2. V dropped 1 base and J dropped 6; count of bases not matched to a gene: 8. CDR1 and CDR2 from the germline V gene are SQVTM and ANQGSEA. The CDR3 extends over 14 amino acids. The CDR3 nucleotides are TGCAGCGTTGAAGTCCGCGGGGGGCGGGGCGAGCAGTACTTC. It translates to CSVEVRGGRGEQYF.

The gene calls are TRBV29-1 and TRBJ2-1, with 15 bases that match TRBD2. This CDR3 has 14 residues. Germline trimming cut 6 bases from V and 9 bases from J; bases unmatched to any gene: 6. Germline V gene lookup returns CDR1 SQVTM and CDR2 ANQGSEA. The chain's CDR3 is CSVDGTSGRIEQFF. CDR3 sequence (DNA): TGCAGCGTCGACGGGACTAGCGGGAGGATTGAGCAGTTCTTC.

The V gene is TRBV6-1, the J gene TRBJ1-5, with a possible D match to TRBD1 (6 bases). This CDR3 region has 14 residues. Germline V CDR1 and CDR2: MNHNS, SASEGT. V shed 6 bases and J shed 6 bases, with 15 bases lying between them. For the CDR3, the DNA is TGTGCCAGCAGCGCCGAGGGGGGGATTCAGCCCCAGCATTTT. Translated: CASSAEGGIQPQHF.

V and J are TRBV28 and TRBJ2-7, with TRBD1 matching 9 bases. The CDR3 runs to 15 residues. From germline, CDR1 is MDHEN and CDR2 SYDVKM. V lost 5 bases and J lost 2; bases outside the gene matches: 7. The CDR3 loop reads CASSLPGQGTYEQYF. CDR3 DNA sequence: TGTGCCAGCAGTCTCCCGGGACAGGGCACCTACGAGCAGTACTTC.

The chain couples TRBV7-9 to TRBJ2-7; tentatively, D is TRBD1 (6 bases). This CDR3 is 14 amino acids long. V was cut by 5 bases and J by 5 bases, with 16 bases left in between. Germline CDR1 and CDR2: SEHNR and FQNEAQ (reference sequence). CDR3 sequence reads: CASSLHGQGNEQYF. The CDR3, as DNA: TGTGCCAGCAGCCTACACGGGCAGGGGAACGAGCAGTACTTC.

The J gene is TRBJ2-7, the V gene TRBV6-5, with D tentatively TRBD1 (5 bases). The V gene lost 8 bases and the J gene lost 2 bases, with 16 bases spanning the gap. Germline-derived CDR1 and CDR2 are MNHEY and SVGAGI. The CDR3 is 14 residues long. The CDR3 spells CASAYSQAAYEQYF. The DNA of the CDR3 is TGTGCCAGCGCCTACTCACAGGCGGCCTACGAGCAGTACTTC.

The CDR3 DNA reads TGTGCCACCAGCAGAGGGCGGGAGGGCCGGTACAATGAGCAGTTCTTC. Its protein is CATSRGREGRYNEQFF. This chain joins TRBV15 and TRBJ2-1, with TRBD2 matching 9 bases. This CDR3 contains 16 residues. The V segment lost 1 base and the J segment 4 bases; nucleotides outside the gene matches: 5. Germline V CDR1 and CDR2: LNHNV, YYDKDF (reference sequence).

The V gene is TRBV4-2, the J gene TRBJ1-6; 7 positions match TRBD1. Trimming took 0 bases from V and 8 from J; bases not matched to a gene: 4. Germline V gene data show CDR1 as LGHNA and CDR2 as YNFKEQ. This CDR3 contains 15 residues. The CDR3 nucleotides read TGTGCCAGCAGCCAAGAGAGACAGGGTCATTCACCCCTCCACTTT. This gives the protein CASSQERQGHSPLHF.

V and J are TRBV9 and TRBJ2-7; 13 nucleotides agree with TRBD2. Looked up from germline, CDR1 is SGDLS and CDR2 is YYNGEE. Trimming took 2 bases from V and 6 from J; bases not matched to a gene: 11. CDR3 length equals 17 residues. CDR3 DNA: TGTGCCAGCAGCGTTACCGGGACTAGCGGGATGAGGAGCGAGCAGTACTTC. It translates to CASSVTGTSGMRSEQYF.

This clone was recorded a few times. The chain is built from TRBV4-1 and TRBJ2-1, with 12 bases that match TRBD1. The CDR3 is 17 residues long. Trimming at V came to 2 bases and at J to 9 bases, leaving 11 bases not matched to a gene. Germline CDR1 and CDR2: MGHRA and YSYEKL. The CDR3 DNA is TGCGCCAGCAGCCAAAAAACCCCGGGACAGGGGGCGGTTGAGCAGTTCTTC. Translating gives CASSQKTPGQGAVEQFF.

The chain recombines TRBV4-2 with TRBJ2-7; D is unclear. V gave up 3 bases and J gave up 0 bases, with 9 bases separating them. Per germline, CDR1 LGHNA and CDR2 YNFKEQ. The CDR3 is 14 residues long. CDR3 protein: CASSHLSSSYEQYF. CDR3 coding DNA: TGTGCCAGCAGCCACCTATCTAGCTCCTACGAGCAGTACTTC.

This chain connects TRBV19 to TRBJ2-3, with D possibly TRBD2 on 6 matching bases. This CDR3 region has 14 residues. V was pared by 5 bases and J by 4 bases, with 13 bases between. Per germline, CDR1 LNHDA and CDR2 SQIVND (reference sequence). CDR3 sequence reads: CASSRREWADTQYF. The DNA of the CDR3 is TGTGCCAGTAGTCGCCGGGAGTGGGCAGATACGCAGTATTTT.

This clone was seen only a few times. This CDR3 reads CASSSLQTYEQYF. In DNA, the CDR3 is TGTGCCAGCAGTTCCCTGCAGACCTACGAGCAGTACTTC. This rearrangement joins TRBV6-5 to TRBJ2-7; D uncertain. Germline V gene lookup returns CDR1 MNHEY and CDR2 SVGAGI. The CDR3 is 13 amino acids. The germline V and J ends were trimmed by 4 bases and 2 bases, with 9 bases remaining between them.